This entry is about one T cell receptor (beta chain). The antigen is unknown. The ends were cut back, 0 bases at V and 10 bases at J, with 15 bases in the middle. Germline V gene data show CDR1 as MNHEY and CDR2 as SVGAGI. CDR3 length equals 14 residues. This sample was taken from a study of vaccination effects on CD4 cells after COVID-19. Sequencing used immunoSEQ multiplex PCR; TCRdb keeps in-frame clones, though not all of them. The data hold 52,000 or so clones, with around 68% observed a single time. Within the ViraFEST assay, antigen-specific CD4+ T cells underwent expansion with viral peptide pools prior to sequencing. Cells that had been cultured for about 10 days were the source of isolated CD4+ T cells. Having tested negative for nucleocapsid antibodies, the vaccine recipients showed no prior SARS-CoV-2 infection.

The sample was CD4+ T cells from PBMCs cultured with SARS-CoV-2 spike peptides, taken before COVID-19 vaccination. This sequence joins TRBV6-5 and TRBJ1-1; possible D gene TRBD1, 6 bases. The sequence derives from a human donor who received a COVID-19 vaccine. CDR3 amino acids: CASSYSTGAEGAFF. CDR3 bases: TGTGCCAGCAGTTACTCGACGGGGGCCGAGGGAGCTTTCTTT.